Listed below are T cell receptor beta chains from one sample, sequenced in a study of T-cell memory formation after mild COVID-19. TCRdb passed the 5' RACE reads through MiXCR, listing each CDR3 protein once. The sample includes roughly 300,000 distinct CDR3 sequences, roughly an eighth of them seen just once. Sequences were obtained from PBMCs or a T cell subset sorted from them (not recorded which). These TCRs come from a man younger than 35 who had mild COVID-19 (a few samples of this study predate the infection). Cell type and time point are not known. Each CDR3 is given with its conserved first and last residue. The D gene is left open where the match is weak. Some rows have no size entry. The others give once, few or many, or a class for an expanded clone.

clone_size: few; j_call: TRBJ1-2; v_call: TRBV12-3/TRBV12-4; d_call: NA; cdr3_nt: TGTGCCAGCAGACTAGGAGGGGGATACGGCTATGGCTACACCTTC; cdr3_aa: CASRLGGGYGYGYTF
clone_size: many; j_call: TRBJ2-3; v_call: TRBV7-2; d_call: NA; cdr3_nt: TGTGCCAGCGGATCTACAGATACGCAGTATTTT; cdr3_aa: CASGSTDTQYF
clone_size: NA; j_call: TRBJ2-5; v_call: TRBV12-3/TRBV12-4; d_call: NA; cdr3_nt: TGTGCCAGCAGTTTAGCCCGGACAGCACAAGAGACCCAGTACTTC; cdr3_aa: CASSLARTAQETQYF
clone_size: NA; j_call: TRBJ1-5; v_call: TRBV19; d_call: NA; cdr3_nt: TGTGCCAGTAGTATGGGTAGGGTTGGCAATCAGCCCCAGCATTTT; cdr3_aa: CASSMGRVGNQPQHF
clone_size: few; j_call: TRBJ2-7; v_call: TRBV7-2; d_call: TRBD2; cdr3_nt: TGTGCCAGCAGCTTAGTAGCGGGGTCGCAGTACTTC; cdr3_aa: CASSLVAGSQYF
clone_size: NA; j_call: TRBJ2-2; v_call: TRBV15; d_call: TRBD2; cdr3_nt: TGTGCCACCAGCAGAGAAGCGGGGGGCACCGGGGAGCTGTTTTTT; cdr3_aa: CATSREAGGTGELFF
clone_size: many; j_call: TRBJ1-4; v_call: TRBV6-6; d_call: NA; cdr3_nt: TGTGCCAGCAGTTACTCCGGCGATCGAGGAAAACTGTTTTTT; cdr3_aa: CASSYSGDRGKLFF
clone_size: NA; j_call: TRBJ2-1; v_call: TRBV28; d_call: TRBD2; cdr3_nt: TGTGCCAGCAGCGGACTAGGGCGCAGTGAGCAGTTCTTC; cdr3_aa: CASSGLGRSEQFF
clone_size: NA; j_call: TRBJ1-4; v_call: TRBV18; d_call: TRBD1; cdr3_nt: TGTGCCAGCTCACCGGGACAGGATGAAAAACTGTTTTTT; cdr3_aa: CASSPGQDEKLFF
clone_size: many; j_call: TRBJ1-2; v_call: TRBV10-3; d_call: NA; cdr3_nt: TGTGCCATCAGTGAGTCGGAGGGGGGCTATGGCTACACCTTC; cdr3_aa: CAISESEGGYGYTF
clone_size: NA; j_call: TRBJ2-1; v_call: TRBV6-4; d_call: TRBD2; cdr3_nt: TGTGCCAGCAGTGACACCGGGACTAGCGGGGGCCAGGGAAATGAGCAGTTCTTC; cdr3_aa: CASSDTGTSGGQGNEQFF
clone_size: NA; j_call: TRBJ1-5; v_call: TRBV7-2; d_call: TRBD1; cdr3_nt: TGTGCCAGCAGCCCCCAGGGGGGGAGCCTCAATCAGCCCCAGCATTTT; cdr3_aa: CASSPQGGSLNQPQHF
clone_size: few; j_call: TRBJ1-1; v_call: TRBV20-1; d_call: NA; cdr3_nt: TGCAGTGCTAGAGGGGGCCCCCGTGGGGGCTTCACTGAAGCTTTCTTT; cdr3_aa: CSARGGPRGGFTEAFF
clone_size: few; j_call: TRBJ2-2; v_call: TRBV4-1; d_call: NA; cdr3_nt: TGCGCCAGCAGCCAGCTAACGTCGGCCGCGAACACCGGGGAGCTGTTTTTT; cdr3_aa: CASSQLTSAANTGELFF
clone_size: NA; j_call: TRBJ2-3; v_call: TRBV5-1; d_call: NA; cdr3_nt: TGCGCCAGCAGTGAAACCGGGACATTCACAGATACGCAGTATTTT; cdr3_aa: CASSETGTFTDTQYF
clone_size: NA; j_call: TRBJ2-5; v_call: TRBV7-6; d_call: NA; cdr3_nt: TGTGCCAGCAGCTTGGGACCGGGGGAGCAAGAGACCCAGTACTTC; cdr3_aa: CASSLGPGEQETQYF
clone_size: NA; j_call: TRBJ2-3; v_call: TRBV6-6; d_call: TRBD2; cdr3_nt: TGTGCCGCGGAGCGGGGGGGAGTCACAGATACGCAGTATTTT; cdr3_aa: CAAERGGVTDTQYF
clone_size: few; j_call: TRBJ2-3; v_call: TRBV6-5; d_call: TRBD1; cdr3_nt: TGTGCCAGCAGTCCGCCCGGGACAGGTGCAGATACGCAGTATTTT; cdr3_aa: CASSPPGTGADTQYF
clone_size: NA; j_call: TRBJ1-2; v_call: TRBV29-1; d_call: NA; cdr3_nt: TGCAGCGTTGGAAGCGGGTATGGCTACACCTTC; cdr3_aa: CSVGSGYGYTF
clone_size: few; j_call: TRBJ2-1; v_call: TRBV4-1; d_call: NA; cdr3_nt: TGCGCCAGCAGCCACCGGTGGAGTGGACACAATGAGCAGTTCTTC; cdr3_aa: CASSHRWSGHNEQFF
clone_size: few; j_call: TRBJ1-2; v_call: TRBV20-1; d_call: NA; cdr3_nt: TGCAGTGCTAGATCACAGACAAGACTTTATGGCTACACCTTC; cdr3_aa: CSARSQTRLYGYTF
clone_size: NA; j_call: TRBJ2-5; v_call: TRBV20-1; d_call: TRBD2; cdr3_nt: TGCAGTGCTAGCACCAGACTAGCGGGGCAAGAGACCCAGTACTTC; cdr3_aa: CSASTRLAGQETQYF
clone_size: NA; j_call: TRBJ1-5; v_call: TRBV4-2; d_call: NA; cdr3_nt: TGTGCCAGCAGCCAAGAGACTGGTCAGCCCCAGCATTTT; cdr3_aa: CASSQETGQPQHF
clone_size: few; j_call: TRBJ1-2; v_call: TRBV4-3; d_call: TRBD1; cdr3_nt: TGCGCCAGCAGCCAAGATCGGGACAGGGCCTATGGCTACACCTTC; cdr3_aa: CASSQDRDRAYGYTF
clone_size: NA; j_call: TRBJ1-6; v_call: TRBV20-1; d_call: TRBD1; cdr3_nt: TGCAGTGCTAGAGATTGGGACAGGGGGAATTCACCCCTCCACTTT; cdr3_aa: CSARDWDRGNSPLHF
clone_size: few; j_call: TRBJ2-5; v_call: TRBV24-1; d_call: NA; cdr3_nt: TGTGCCACCAGTGATGGGCCCCAAGAGACCCAGTACTTC; cdr3_aa: CATSDGPQETQYF
clone_size: once; j_call: TRBJ2-1; v_call: TRBV7-2; d_call: NA; cdr3_nt: TGTGCCAGCAGCTTCGGGACGCGAGAAGAGGGGGAGCAGTTCTTC; cdr3_aa: CASSFGTREEGEQFF
clone_size: NA; j_call: TRBJ1-2; v_call: TRBV5-1; d_call: TRBD1; cdr3_nt: TGCGCCAGCAGTCCGCGGGGGACAGGTGAAAACTATGGCTACACCTTC; cdr3_aa: CASSPRGTGENYGYTF
clone_size: NA; j_call: TRBJ1-2; v_call: TRBV25-1; d_call: NA; cdr3_nt: TGTGCCAGCAGTGAACAAGGGGATACCTATGGCTACACCTTC; cdr3_aa: CASSEQGDTYGYTF
clone_size: NA; j_call: TRBJ1-5; v_call: TRBV6-2/TRBV6-3; d_call: NA; cdr3_nt: TGTGCCAGCAGCACCCTGGGGCAGAGCAATCAGCCCCAGCATTTT; cdr3_aa: CASSTLGQSNQPQHF
clone_size: NA; j_call: TRBJ2-4; v_call: TRBV3-1; d_call: TRBD2; cdr3_nt: TGTGCCAGCAGCCAATCGGGACTAGCGGCTAACATTCAGTACTTC; cdr3_aa: CASSQSGLAANIQYF
clone_size: NA; j_call: TRBJ2-1; v_call: TRBV7-8; d_call: TRBD2; cdr3_nt: TGTGCCAGCAGCTTAGCTTGGACTAGCGGGGGGACCAGGTTCTTC; cdr3_aa: CASSLAWTSGGTRFF
clone_size: few; j_call: TRBJ2-1; v_call: TRBV6-5; d_call: TRBD2; cdr3_nt: TGTGCCAGCAGTTACTCGATTCTACAAGCTTCGGGTCGGGGGGGCCCCAGCTCCTACAATGAGCAGTTCTTC; cdr3_aa: CASSYSILQASGRGGPSSYNEQFF
clone_size: many; j_call: TRBJ2-5; v_call: TRBV5-1; d_call: NA; cdr3_nt: TGCGCCAGCAGCGGGGGATCGGGGGAGACCCAGTACTTC; cdr3_aa: CASSGGSGETQYF
clone_size: NA; j_call: TRBJ2-2; v_call: TRBV4-1; d_call: NA; cdr3_nt: TGCGCCAGCAGCCAAGGGCTGGTTCCGGGGACCGGGGAGCTGTTTTTT; cdr3_aa: CASSQGLVPGTGELFF
clone_size: few; j_call: TRBJ2-3; v_call: TRBV5-1; d_call: NA; cdr3_nt: TGCGCCAGCAGCTTTTTACGGGGGGCCAGCACAGATACGCAGTATTTT; cdr3_aa: CASSFLRGASTDTQYF
clone_size: NA; j_call: TRBJ1-1; v_call: TRBV5-8; d_call: NA; cdr3_nt: TGTGCCAGCAGCTTGCGGGGGCTGGGCACTGAAGCTTTCTTT; cdr3_aa: CASSLRGLGTEAFF
clone_size: few; j_call: TRBJ2-7; v_call: TRBV11-2; d_call: TRBD2; cdr3_nt: TGTGCCAGCAGCCTTGGACTAGCGGGGGATTCTTCTTACGAGCAGTACTTC; cdr3_aa: CASSLGLAGDSSYEQYF